The 7 T cell receptor beta chains listed next were all sequenced from one sample in a study of blood T cell repertoires in COVID-19. Using immunoSEQ multiplex PCR, the repertoire was profiled, and TCRdb retains in-frame clones only, with some absent. This sample has around 340,000 clones, with roughly 85% found just once. The sequenced sample consisted of PBMCs or T cells enriched from blood (not recorded which). The source is a middle-aged woman with acute COVID-19.

This clone showed up just once. The rearrangement links TRBV7-2 to TRBJ1-1, with D perhaps TRBD1 (6 bases). This CDR3 is 14 amino acids long. Trimming pared 4 bases from V and 1 base from J, leaving 10 bases between. Germline V CDR1 and CDR2: SGHTA, FQGNSA. CDR3 amino acids: CASSYDRRNTEAFF. CDR3 bases: TGTGCCAGCAGCTACGACAGGCGGAACACTGAAGCTTTCTTT.

The CDR3: CASSPQGAKNTIYF. CDR3 DNA sequence: TGTGCCAGCAGCCCACAGGGGGCGAAGAACACCATATATTTT. This chain connects TRBV4-2 to TRBJ1-3, with TRBD1 identical over 9 bases. This CDR3 spans 14 amino acids. V shed 4 bases, J shed 7 bases, and the junction held 5 bases outside the gene matches. Germline lookup yields CDR1 LGHNA and CDR2 YNFKEQ.

The rearrangement links TRBV7-2 to TRBJ1-4; no reliable D call. The CDR3 extends over 15 amino acids. V dropped 1 base and J dropped 3 bases, with 9 bases sitting between them. The V gene's germline CDR1 is SGHTA and CDR2 FQGNSA. CDR3 loop: CASSLDMAANEKLFF. In DNA, the CDR3 is TGTGCCAGCAGCTTAGACATGGCAGCTAATGAAAAACTGTTTTTT.

This chain joins TRBV25-1 and TRBJ2-2; perhaps TRBD1 as D (6 bases). The CDR3 is 18 residues long. The germline V gene has CDR1 MGHDK and CDR2 SYGVNS. Trimming stripped 3 bases from V and 2 bases from J, with 19 bases between. This CDR3 reads CASSDRNLGQINTGELFF. Written as DNA, the CDR3 is TGTGCCAGCAGTGATCGAAACCTGGGACAAATAAACACCGGGGAGCTGTTTTTT.

Regarding this clone: Other nucleotide sequences from this sample produce the same CDR3. This chain links TRBV5-1 with TRBJ1-1; D is uncertain. CDR1 is SGHRS, CDR2 YFSETQ, per germline. Trimming took off 0 bases at V and 1 base at J, with 7 bases between the two ends. This CDR3 has 14 amino acids. CDR3 protein: CASSLAGENTEAFF. The DNA for the CDR3 is TGCGCCAGCAGCTTGGCCGGAGAGAACACTGAAGCTTTCTTT.

The chain recombines TRBV7-9 with TRBJ1-2; a possible D gene is TRBD1 (6 bases). The CDR3 consists of 13 residues. V gave up 6 bases and J gave up 2 bases, with 10 bases separating them. Germline V gene sequence: CDR1 SEHNR, CDR2 FQNEAQ (reference sequence). The CDR3 DNA reads TGTGCCAGCAGTTCCCAGGGGAACTATGGCTACACCTTC. Protein sequence: CASSSQGNYGYTF.

V and J are TRBV2 and TRBJ1-5; possibly TRBD1 for D (5 bases). Germline assignment: CDR1 SNHLY and CDR2 FYNNEI. CDR3 size: 16 residues. The V and J ends lost 6 bases and 2 bases respectively, with 17 bases between them. DNA for the CDR3: TGTGCCAGCAGGTCCTTGGGGGGGAGAGGCAATCAGCCCCAGCATTTT. It yields the protein CASRSLGGRGNQPQHF.